This T cell receptor (beta chain) was captured by sequencing in a study of cytomegalovirus exposure and HLA in healthy donors (dated by TCRdb to the late 2010s). Study-level background: A later analysis indicated that the 95 to 150 validation repertoires were generated on the platform also employed for the 666 repertoires of the first cohort. In addition to the first cohort of hundreds of subjects, a separate validation cohort of 100 to 150 different subjects was used. To predict cytomegalovirus infection status, the study combined high-throughput TCR immunosequencing, statistical association of individual TCRs with disease status, and machine learning. The aim of the study was to test whether cataloging public T cell receptors could identify signatures of past pathogen exposure.

On this clone: This receptor's antigen is unknown. No much larger clone exists at a distance of one base, and base qualities are not known.

Donors formed part of the validation cohort, which comprised 95 to 150 subjects and was distinct from the first cohort of several hundred subjects. Receptor amplification or capture employed the immunoSEQ multiplex PCR assay. From the authors' description of their analysis: A statistical classification framework was built to diagnose cytomegalovirus status from the catalog of TCR beta chain sequences. TCRdb mirrors the immuneACCESS table, restricted to in-frame sequences. Some clones are absent from its copies; in checked studies, under half trace to an unresolved V gene, and the reason for the others is unknown. V, J and clone size were drawn from that table, and D and trimming were deduced from the DNA. The sample table shows more than 70,000 clones, and about 94% are seen once. The ten biggest clones cover 1% of the sample. From the cysteine up to the phenylalanine, the CDR3 has a length of 13 residues. Just the 39-base CDR3 DNA is kept, in frame starting at base 1. After removal of 8 bases from V and 3 bases from J, the junction retains 5 bases not matched to a gene. CDR1 and CDR2, per the germline V gene (reference sequence), are LNHDA and SQIVND.

The paper as a whole reports these results and caveats: A total of about 150 TCR beta chains were listed by the study as associated with cytomegalovirus. In vitro tests confirmed that a few of the cytomegalovirus-associated TCR beta chains recognize cytomegalovirus antigens. In both the original and validation cohorts, the classifier was reported to diagnose cytomegalovirus status with high specificity and sensitivity. The validation cohort had no HLA typing available for a later analysis, so co-occurrence within that cohort was assessed over all 120 or so repertoires. Subsequent analysis determined that TCRs grouped into clusters in the first cohort also showed a tendency toward co-occurrence across the roughly 110 validation repertoires, and 85% to 95% of cluster scores exceeded 0. While some public TCRs were present in many individuals, most TCR sequences turned up only very rarely across donors. The authors suggested that the approach could potentially be generalized to other disease states and immunological phenotypes.

The chain joins TRBV19 to TRBJ1-1; 8 bases in the middle match TRBD1. The TCR was taken from a woman under 30 in good health and CMV-seronegative. The sample comprised PBMCs. The DNA is as follows: TGTGCCAGTGGATCGACAGGGGACACTGAAGCTTTCTTT. It specifies CASGSTGDTEAFF. When the CDR3 is completed using the reference TRBV19 and TRBJ1-1 genes on either side, the full variable domain is DGGITQSPKYLFRKEGQNVTLSCEQNLNHDAMYWYRQDPGQGLRLIYYSQIVNDFQKGDIAEGYSVSREKKESFPLTVTSAQKNPTAFYLCASGSTGDTEAFFGQGTRLTVV.